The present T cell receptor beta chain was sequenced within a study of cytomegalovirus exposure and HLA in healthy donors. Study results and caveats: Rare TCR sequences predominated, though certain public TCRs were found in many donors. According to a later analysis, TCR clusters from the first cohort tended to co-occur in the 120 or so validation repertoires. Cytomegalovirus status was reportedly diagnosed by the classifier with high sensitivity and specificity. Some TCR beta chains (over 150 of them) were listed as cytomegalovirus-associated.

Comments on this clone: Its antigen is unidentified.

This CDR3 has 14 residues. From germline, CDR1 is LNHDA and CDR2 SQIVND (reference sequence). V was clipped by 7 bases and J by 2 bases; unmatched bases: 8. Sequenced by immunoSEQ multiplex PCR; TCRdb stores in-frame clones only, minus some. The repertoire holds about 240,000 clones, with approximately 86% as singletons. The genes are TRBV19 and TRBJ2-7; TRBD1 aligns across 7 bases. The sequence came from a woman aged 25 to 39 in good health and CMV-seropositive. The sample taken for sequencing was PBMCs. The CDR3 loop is CASNPTGLPYEQYF. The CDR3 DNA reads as TGTGCCAGTAACCCGACAGGGCTCCCCTACGAGCAGTACTTC.